This TCR beta chain was recovered during a study of cytomegalovirus exposure and HLA in healthy donors. Study information: When roughly 420 donors were genotyped, about 80% of them were found to fall in the Caucasian-associated ancestry cluster. Notes on the study in general: In an earlier analysis, about 87% or about 30%: the productive usage of most TCR beta V segments. A link between a missense DCLRE1C variant and TCR beta V- and J-gene trimming emerged from a later analysis. As was reported, the HLA-A and HLA-B alleles of most subjects were accurately predicted from TCR beta sequences.

This PCR relied on a set of 60 Vbeta primers and 13 Jbeta primers. Only in-frame clones appear in the TCRdb table, and some are missing; sequencing was by immunoSEQ multiplex PCR. The repertoire includes roughly 160,000 clones, almost 80% of them detected once, and 1.3% sits in the top ten. Points on this clone: Its specificity is not known.

V was shortened by 4 bases and J by 0 bases, with 7 bases between the two germline ends. The CDR3 is 13 amino acids. The germline V gene encodes CDR1 SGHTA and CDR2 FQGNSA. The chain has TRBV7-2 and TRBJ2-7; no reliable D call. The sequence came from a woman in her fifties or sixties in good health and CMV-seronegative. The sequencing input was PBMCs. CDR3 nucleotide sequence: TGTGCCAGCAGCTCTCCCAGCTCCTACGAGCAGTACTTC. It specifies CASSSPSSYEQYF.